Shown below are 4 T cell receptor beta chains from a single sample sequenced in a study of shared clonotypes between healthy human individuals. TCRdb keeps only in-frame clones here, not all; method: immunoSEQ multiplex PCR. The sample includes over 800,000 clones, 92% of them seen just once. Naive CD8 cells were CD45RO-negative, positively selected for CCR7, excluding terminally differentiated effector memory CD45RA+ cells. Material for sequencing was naive CD8+ T cells sorted from blood. Source of these receptors: a man aged 30-40 years in good health.

The chain recombines TRBV27 with TRBJ2-1, with D possibly TRBD1 on 5 matching bases. Germline CDR1 reads MNHEY; CDR2 reads SMNVEV (reference sequence). The CDR3 sequence is 16 residues long. Trimming pared 2 bases from V and 2 bases from J, leaving 13 bases between. The CDR3 here is CASSLGPDTTYNEQFF. In nucleotides, the CDR3 is TGTGCCAGCAGTTTAGGCCCGGACACTACCTACAATGAGCAGTTCTTC.

The chain combines TRBV19 with TRBJ1-5, with a possible D match to TRBD1 (5 bases). The CDR3 totals 15 residues. CDR1 is LNHDA and CDR2 is SQIVND in the germline V gene (reference sequence). Between the trimmed V and J ends, which lost 3 bases and 2 bases, there was a span of 11 bases. CDR3 sequence reads: CASSIVREGNQPQHF. CDR3 DNA: TGTGCCAGTAGTATTGTCAGGGAAGGCAATCAGCCCCAGCATTTT. The whole variable domain, remainder taken from reference TRBV19 and TRBJ1-5, is DGGITQSPKYLFRKEGQNVTLSCEQNLNHDAMYWYRQDPGQGLRLIYYSQIVNDFQKGDIAEGYSVSREKKESFPLTVTSAQKNPTAFYLCASSIVREGNQPQHFGDGTRLSIL.

Notes on this clone: The same CDR3 is also encoded by other DNA sequences in this sample. CDR3 residues: CASSFGPNTEAFF. CDR3 nucleotides: TGTGCCAGCAGTTTTGGCCCGAACACTGAAGCTTTCTTT. The chain links TRBV28 to TRBJ1-1; no clear D. The CDR3 runs to 13 residues. The germline V and J ends were trimmed by 3 bases and 1 base, with 6 bases remaining between them. Germline assignment: CDR1 MDHEN and CDR2 SYDVKM.

The gene calls are TRBV7-9 and TRBJ1-2, with D unclear. V was pared by 4 bases and J by 8 bases, with 14 bases between. CDR1 is SEHNR, CDR2 FQNEAQ, per germline (reference sequence). The CDR3 is 13 residues long. This chain's CDR3 is CASSSTGPHGYTF. For the CDR3, the DNA is TGTGCCAGCAGCTCGACTGGACCGCACGGCTACACCTTC.